This T cell receptor beta chain came from a study of blood T cell repertoires in COVID-19. Turning to the study itself: Researchers got acute and convalescent COVID-19 samples from the United States, Italy and Spain. In each case, the material was cDNA or gDNA derived from T cells, B-cell-depleted T cells, or PBMCs.

Original analysis: For nucleated cells, counts were estimated from reference gene primer amplification. Using immunoSEQ multiplex PCR, the repertoire was profiled, and TCRdb retains in-frame clones only, with some absent. D and trimming were read from the DNA, whereas the V and J calls and clone size are those reported in that table. This repertoire shows about 92,000 clones, 65% to 90% found once; its top ten account for 16%. Sequenced input: peripheral blood. This TCR was sampled from an elderly woman with active or convalescent COVID-19.

The CDR3 nucleotides are TGCGCCAGCAGCTTCTCGGGACTAGCGGGGGCGAACTCCTACGAGCAGTACTTC. Protein sequence: CASSFSGLAGANSYEQYF. The chain is built from TRBV5-1 and TRBJ2-7; 14 bases fit TRBD2. Germline-derived CDR1 and CDR2 are SGHRS and YFSETQ. The CDR3 totals 18 residues. The V segment lost 2 bases and the J segment 0 bases; nucleotides outside the gene matches: 7.